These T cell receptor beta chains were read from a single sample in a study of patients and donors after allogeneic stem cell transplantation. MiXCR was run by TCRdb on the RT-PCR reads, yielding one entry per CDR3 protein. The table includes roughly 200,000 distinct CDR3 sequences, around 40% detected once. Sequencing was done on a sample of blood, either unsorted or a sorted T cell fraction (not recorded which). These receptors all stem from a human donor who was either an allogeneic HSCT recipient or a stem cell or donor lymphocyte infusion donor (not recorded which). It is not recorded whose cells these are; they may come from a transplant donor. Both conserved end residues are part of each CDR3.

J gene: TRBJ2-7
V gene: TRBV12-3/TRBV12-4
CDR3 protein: CASSLQAYEQYF

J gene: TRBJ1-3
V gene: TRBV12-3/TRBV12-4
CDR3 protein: CASRQGHLSSGNTIYF

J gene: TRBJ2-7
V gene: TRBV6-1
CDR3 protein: CASSERGTYEQYF

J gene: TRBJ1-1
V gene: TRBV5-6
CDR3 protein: CASSLWRSPNQAFF

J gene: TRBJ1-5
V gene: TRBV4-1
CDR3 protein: CASSQDPQGISQPQHF

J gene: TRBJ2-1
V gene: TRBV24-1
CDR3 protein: CATSEMFPGTDNVDEQFF

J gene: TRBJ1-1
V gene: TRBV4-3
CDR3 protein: CASSLTLPPNTEAFF

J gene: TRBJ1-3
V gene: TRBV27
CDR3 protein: CASSPRRNSGNTIYF

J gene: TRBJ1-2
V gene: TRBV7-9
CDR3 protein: CASSLLSANYGYTF

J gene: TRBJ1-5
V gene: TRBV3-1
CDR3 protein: CASSRRGQPQHF

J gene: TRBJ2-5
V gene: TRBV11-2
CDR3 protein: CASSLDGSETQYF

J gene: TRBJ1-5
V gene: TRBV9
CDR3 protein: CASSVGQGSNQPQHF

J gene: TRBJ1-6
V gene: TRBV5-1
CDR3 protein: CASSLRSELNSPLHF

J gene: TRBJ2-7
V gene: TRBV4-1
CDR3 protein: CASSQLVGQTEYF

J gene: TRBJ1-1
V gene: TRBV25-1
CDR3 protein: CASSSKGSTEAFF

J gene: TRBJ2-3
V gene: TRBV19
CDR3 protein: CASSAPGASDTQYF

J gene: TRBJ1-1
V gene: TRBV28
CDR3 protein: CASSSPHGANTEAFF

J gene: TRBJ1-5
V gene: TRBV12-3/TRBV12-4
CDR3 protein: CASSLGWRGAQHF

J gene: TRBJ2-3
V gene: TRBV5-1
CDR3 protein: CASSLGRGRGTDTQYF

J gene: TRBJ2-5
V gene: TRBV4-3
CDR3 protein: CASSQGTPGTIQETQYF

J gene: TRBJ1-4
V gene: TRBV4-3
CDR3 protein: CASSPEHRGWGEKLFF

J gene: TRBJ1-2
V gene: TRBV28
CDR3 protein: CASRGLDRLYGYTF

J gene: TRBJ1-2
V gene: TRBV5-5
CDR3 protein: CASSLQAGVYGYTF

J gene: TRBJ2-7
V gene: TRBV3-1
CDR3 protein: CASSQDGSSTYEQYF

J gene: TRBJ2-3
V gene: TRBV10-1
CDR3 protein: CASSESSSAGGADTQYF

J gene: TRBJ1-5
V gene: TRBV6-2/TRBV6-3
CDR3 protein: CASSYGTERFQPQHF

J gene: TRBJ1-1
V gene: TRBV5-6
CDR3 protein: CASSLVGSAEAFF

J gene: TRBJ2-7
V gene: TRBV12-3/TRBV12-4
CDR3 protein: CASRRREGGYEQYF

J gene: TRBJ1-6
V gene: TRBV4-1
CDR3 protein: CASSQVGPNSPLHF

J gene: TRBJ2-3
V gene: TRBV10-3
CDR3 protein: CAISEPRDSFADTQYF

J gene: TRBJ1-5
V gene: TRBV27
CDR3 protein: CASSPGQGIFNQPQHF

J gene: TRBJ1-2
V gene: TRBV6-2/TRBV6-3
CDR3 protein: CASSYYARGYTF

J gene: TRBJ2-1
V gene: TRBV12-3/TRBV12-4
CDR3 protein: CASSPRLPRQNEQFF

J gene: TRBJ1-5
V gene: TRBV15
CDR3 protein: CATSRGTGGQPQHF

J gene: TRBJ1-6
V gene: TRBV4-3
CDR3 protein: CASSQDRVESYNSPLHF

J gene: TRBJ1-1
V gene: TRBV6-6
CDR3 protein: CASAHGQNTEAFF

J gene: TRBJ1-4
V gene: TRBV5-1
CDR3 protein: CASTAGDRPEKLFF

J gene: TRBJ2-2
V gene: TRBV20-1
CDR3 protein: CSARVSTGTTNTGELFF

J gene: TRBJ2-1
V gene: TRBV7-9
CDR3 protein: CASSLQGGYNEQFF

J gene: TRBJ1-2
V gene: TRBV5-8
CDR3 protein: CASSRQTGYTF

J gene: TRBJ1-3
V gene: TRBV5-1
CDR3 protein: CASSPARQGSGNTIYF

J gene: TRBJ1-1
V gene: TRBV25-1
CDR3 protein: CASSEGPRTTEAFF

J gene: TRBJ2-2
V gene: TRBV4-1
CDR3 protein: CASSQGNGELFF

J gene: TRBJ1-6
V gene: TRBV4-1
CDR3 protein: CASSPISASPLHF

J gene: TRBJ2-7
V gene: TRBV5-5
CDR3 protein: CASSRTGSAYEQYF